The subject of this entry is one T cell receptor beta chain. Clones were sequenced by immunoSEQ multiplex PCR, and TCRdb holds only the in-frame ones, with some missing. The table lists tens of thousands of clones, about 91% of them singletons, with 6.5% to 7.5% in the top ten. These data originate in a study of control samples from healthy donors and cancer patients. The CDR3 consists of 16 residues. Trimming removed 4 bases from V and 0 bases from J; junction bases left unmatched: 4. Germline CDR1 and CDR2: SGDLS and YYNGEE. This TCR came from a man between 50 and 59 years old in good health. Material: blood. The rearrangement uses TRBV9 and TRBJ2-3; 11 bases are a match to TRBD2. CDR3 loop: CASSYSGGASTDTQYF. CDR3 DNA sequence: TGTGCCAGCAGCTATAGCGGGGGGGCAAGCACAGATACGCAGTATTTT.